Presented here are 32 T cell receptor beta chains from one specimen sequenced in a study of PD-L1 blockade in urothelial cancer. Here immunoSEQ multiplex PCR was the method, and the copy in TCRdb shows in-frame clones only, minus some. Among tens of thousands of clones, 70% to 90% were seen once, and the ten largest hold about 1.6%. Time point denoted: pretreatment peripheral blood. Sequenced material: PBMCs, taken around atezolizumab (anti-PD-L1) treatment. These receptors originate from a man between 65 and 85 years old with urothelial cancer.

The rearrangement uses TRBV11-2 and TRBJ2-7; D possibly corresponds to TRBD1 (5 bases). The CDR3 is 16 residues long. Trimming took off 1 base at V and 2 bases at J, with 15 bases between the two ends. Germline V gene data show CDR1 as SGHAT and CDR2 as FQNNGV. CDR3 coding DNA: TGTGCCAGCAGCTTAGGGCCGACAGCCCCTACCTACGAGCAGTACTTC. Its translation: CASSLGPTAPTYEQYF.

The V call is TRBV7-2, the J call TRBJ2-2; D might be TRBD2 (6 bases). Germline V lookup: CDR1 SGHTA, CDR2 FQGNSA. Trimming took off 5 bases at V and 8 bases at J, with 15 bases between the two ends. This CDR3 has 14 residues. The CDR3 here is CASSRPGLGGELFF. The CDR3 DNA is TGTGCCAGCAGCCGACCGGGACTGGGGGGGGAGCTGTTTTTT.

This sequence joins TRBV7-8 and TRBJ1-2, with 7 positions matching TRBD1. Germline trimming cut 5 bases from V and 13 bases from J; bases unmatched to any gene: 10. The length of the CDR3 is 12 residues. Germline CDR1 SGHVS, CDR2 FQNEAQ. CDR3 sequence reads: CASSPDRAGATF. The CDR3 nucleotides are TGTGCCAGCAGCCCCGACAGGGCAGGGGCCACCTTC.

The chain recombines TRBV4-3 with TRBJ2-2; possible D gene TRBD1, 5 bases. Germline V gene lookup returns CDR1 LGHNA and CDR2 YSLEER. The CDR3 is 15 amino acids. V lost 1 base to trimming and J lost 3 bases, with 9 bases between them. DNA of the CDR3: TGCGCCAGCAGCCAAGGGGGCTGGGACACCGGGGAGCTGTTTTTT. Translating it yields CASSQGGWDTGELFF.

This chain joins TRBV7-9 and TRBJ2-1; TRBD1 agrees at 7 bases. J gave up 5 bases and V 2 bases, and 9 bases lay outside the gene matches. Per the germline V gene, CDR1 is SEHNR and CDR2 is FQNEAQ (reference sequence). The CDR3 has 16 amino acids. The CDR3 DNA sequence: TGTGCCAGCAGCTTAAGGTTCGGTCAGGGGGACAATGAGCAGTTCTTC. Translating it yields CASSLRFGQGDNEQFF.

This clone was seen a few times. The V call is TRBV19, the J call TRBJ2-7, with 7 positions matching TRBD1. The CDR3 length is 14 residues. The ends lost 4 bases at V and 5 bases at J; junction bases unmatched: 8. The germline V gene has CDR1 LNHDA and CDR2 SQIVND (reference sequence). DNA of the CDR3: TGTGCCAGTAGTACCCGGGACAGACCCGACGAGCAGTACTTC. This codes for CASSTRDRPDEQYF.

This chain uses TRBV28 with TRBJ1-1; 8 bases align to TRBD1. The CDR3 runs 14 residues. The trim removed 4 bases at V and 6 bases at J, leaving 7 bases unmatched. From germline, CDR1 is MDHEN and CDR2 SYDVKM. The chain's CDR3 is CASSSPGQGPEAFF. Here the CDR3 DNA reads TGTGCCAGCAGTTCCCCCGGACAGGGTCCTGAAGCTTTCTTT.

The chain recombines TRBV7-3 with TRBJ2-1; possibly TRBD2 for D (6 bases). CDR3 length equals 14 residues. Trimming removed 7 bases from V and 4 bases from J, with 14 bases in between. The germline gives CDR1 SGHTA, CDR2 FQGTGA. The DNA of the CDR3 is TGTGCCAGCACCCGGGTAGCGGATTACAATGAGCAGTTCTTC. This sequence encodes CASTRVADYNEQFF. The whole variable domain, remainder taken from reference TRBV7-3 and TRBJ2-1, is GAGVSQTPSNKVTEKGKYVELRCDPISGHTALYWYRQSLGQGPEFLIYFQGTGAADDSGLPNDRFFAVRPEGSVSTLKIQRTERGDSAVYLCASTRVADYNEQFFGPGTRLTVL.

The rearrangement uses TRBV27 and TRBJ2-7, with 7 nucleotides matching TRBD1. CDR1 is MNHEY and CDR2 is SMNVEV in the germline V gene (reference sequence). With 1 base clipped from V and 6 bases from J, the junction kept 9 bases outside the gene matches. The CDR3 has 15 residues. The DNA of the CDR3 is TGTGCCAGCAGTTTATGGATAGGAAACAGGGGCGAGCAGTACTTC. Protein: CASSLWIGNRGEQYF.

V is TRBV18 and J is TRBJ1-1; no clear D gene. The CDR3 contains 14 residues. V lost 2 bases, J lost 3 bases, and 10 bases lay in between. CDR1 and CDR2 (germline): KGHSH, LQKENI. CDR3 region: CASSPRRQDTEAFF. In DNA form, the CDR3 reads TGTGCCAGCTCACCAAGGAGGCAAGACACTGAAGCTTTCTTT.

The V and J genes are TRBV6-4 and TRBJ2-3; 11 bases match TRBD1. This CDR3 spans 16 amino acids. Germline assignment: CDR1 MRHNA and CDR2 SNTAGT. With V trimmed by 6 bases and J by 5 bases, 10 bases remained unmatched. DNA of the CDR3: TGTGCCAGCAGCCCCACCGGGACAGGGGGATTAGATACGCAGTATTTT. This gives the protein CASSPTGTGGLDTQYF.

The chain couples TRBV5-1 to TRBJ2-1; 8 bases map to TRBD2. CDR1 and CDR2 from the germline V gene are SGHRS and YFSETQ. With 2 bases clipped from V and 1 base from J, the junction kept 2 bases outside the gene matches. CDR3 length equals 15 residues. Written as DNA, the CDR3 is TGCGCCAGCAGCTTAGCGGGAGAGTCCTACAATGAGCAGTTCTTC. Its protein product is CASSLAGESYNEQFF.

The rearrangement joins TRBV5-6 to TRBJ1-1, with D perhaps TRBD1 (6 bases). The CDR3 runs 13 residues. Germline V lookup: CDR1 SGHDT, CDR2 YYEEEE. The V end lost 5 bases, the J end lost 4 bases, and 12 bases lay between the germline ends. CDR3 amino acids: CASSLRGSTEAFF. The CDR3 DNA is TGTGCCAGCAGTCTCAGGGGATCCACTGAAGCTTTCTTT.

This clone appeared a few times. V and J are TRBV5-1 and TRBJ1-3; 7 bases are shared with TRBD1. The V and J ends lost 1 base and 4 bases, in that order; junction bases with no gene match: 2. Germline V gives CDR1 SGHRS, CDR2 YFSETQ. This CDR3 has 14 amino acids. The CDR3 coding sequence is TGCGCCAGCAGCTTGAGGGGGCTCGGAAACACCATATATTTT. The encoded protein is CASSLRGLGNTIYF.

CDR3: CASSPTDNYGYTF. DNA for the CDR3: TGTGCCAGCAGCCCGACTGATAACTATGGCTACACCTTC. The chain recombines TRBV7-9 with TRBJ1-2; D not resolved. Germline V gene data show CDR1 as SEHNR and CDR2 as FQNEAQ (reference sequence). V was cut by 5 bases and J by 1 base, with 8 bases left in between. The CDR3 is 13 amino acids.

This clone was found a few times. The chain recombines TRBV7-2 with TRBJ1-4, with D possibly being TRBD1 (5 bases). Germline CDR1 and CDR2: SGHTA and FQGNSA. Trimming stripped 5 bases from V and 12 bases from J, with 16 bases between. This CDR3 has 13 residues. The CDR3 sequence is CASSRTGVGELFF. As DNA, the CDR3 is TGTGCCAGCAGCCGGACGGGGGTAGGGGAACTGTTTTTT.

This sequence joins TRBV28 and TRBJ1-1; the match to TRBD1 covers 9 bases. V was pared by 6 bases and J by 3 bases, with 8 bases of the junction left unmatched. This CDR3 region has 15 residues. Germline values: CDR1 MDHEN, CDR2 SYDVKM. The CDR3 spells CASRELGTGHTEAFF. CDR3 coding DNA: TGTGCCAGCAGGGAACTTGGGACAGGGCACACTGAAGCTTTCTTT.

The J gene is TRBJ2-6, the V gene TRBV2; D perhaps matches TRBD1 (6 bases). The germline V gene has CDR1 SNHLY and CDR2 FYNNEI. The CDR3 sequence is 17 residues long. The V gene lost 1 base and the J gene lost 0 bases, with 10 bases spanning the gap. The CDR3 spells CASSEGGRNSGANVLTF. The CDR3 region has the DNA TGTGCCAGCAGTGAAGGGGGGCGGAACTCTGGGGCCAACGTCCTGACTTTC.

V gene TRBV5-6 combines with J gene TRBJ2-7; 9 bases are a match to TRBD1. The trim removed 2 bases at V and 5 bases at J, leaving 5 bases unmatched. CDR1 is SGHDT and CDR2 is YYEEEE in the germline V gene. The CDR3 covers 14 residues. CDR3: CASSFRDRVHEQYF. The CDR3 coding sequence is TGTGCCAGCAGCTTCCGGGACAGGGTTCACGAGCAGTACTTC.

This chain joins TRBV7-9 and TRBJ1-2, with a weak D call TRBD1 (5 bases). Trimming pared 1 base from V and 6 bases from J, leaving 15 bases between. The germline gives CDR1 SEHNR, CDR2 FQNEAQ (reference sequence). This CDR3 region has 15 residues. The CDR3 reads CASSLVGPEGDGYTF. The CDR3 DNA reads as TGTGCCAGCAGCTTAGTCGGGCCCGAAGGGGATGGCTACACCTTC.

This clone turned up a few times. V gene TRBV6-5 combines with J gene TRBJ1-1; D is undetermined. This CDR3 is built from 13 residues. Per germline, CDR1 MNHEY and CDR2 SVGAGI. V lost 5 bases, J lost 1 base, and 8 bases lay in between. The DNA for the CDR3 is TGTGCCAGCAGTAACCGGGGGAACACTGAAGCTTTCTTT. This gives the protein CASSNRGNTEAFF.

CDR3 DNA: TGTGCCAGCTGGGCCCGCGGAAACACCATATATTTT. It codes for CASWARGNTIYF. This chain uses TRBV6-5 with TRBJ1-3; D gene unclear. This CDR3 has 12 amino acids. The germline V gene encodes CDR1 MNHEY and CDR2 SVGAGI. The germline V and J ends were trimmed by 8 bases and 4 bases, with 9 bases remaining between them.

The chain carries TRBV7-5 and TRBJ2-1; whether TRBD2, the table's D call, matches the DNA was not checked. TRBV7-5 is assigned pseudogene status. This CDR3 has 23 amino acids. The DNA for the CDR3 is TGTGCCAGAAGCCTGAAAGTAGACATGTCGGCGGGATTCTTTTCTTTTTTCTACAATGAGCAGTTCTTC. Translating gives CARSLKVDMSAGFFSFFYNEQFF.

The rearrangement links TRBV10-3 to TRBJ2-7; 12 nucleotides line up with TRBD2. The CDR3 length is 14 residues. The V segment lost 7 bases and the J segment 4 bases; nucleotides outside the gene matches: 5. Germline V CDR1 and CDR2: ENHRY, SYGVKD. The CDR3, as DNA: TGTGCCATCACTCCGACTAGCGGGAGATACGAGCAGTACTTC. Translating gives CAITPTSGRYEQYF.

This clone was detected only a few times. The rearrangement links TRBV11-3 to TRBJ2-1, with 8 bases matching TRBD2. The V segment lost 6 bases and the J segment 1 base; nucleotides outside the gene matches: 8. The V gene's germline CDR1 is SGHNT and CDR2 YENEEA. There are 16 residues in the CDR3. CDR3 in DNA: TGTGCCAGCAGTCCCCGCCGGGGGGGATCCTACAATGAGCAGTTCTTC. Protein: CASSPRRGGSYNEQFF.

The V and J genes are TRBV19 and TRBJ2-5; 8 nucleotides line up with TRBD2. Germline V gives CDR1 LNHDA, CDR2 SQIVND (reference sequence). The CDR3 totals 17 residues. Germline trimming cut 4 bases from V and 5 bases from J; bases unmatched to any gene: 15. CDR3 in amino acids: CASSTTRGSGRGETQYF. The DNA for the CDR3 is TGTGCCAGTAGTACCACCCGGGGGAGCGGGAGAGGGGAGACCCAGTACTTC.

Sample share makes this clone medium-sized. This chain uses TRBV7-2 with TRBJ2-7; D not certain. CDR1 and CDR2 (germline): SGHTA, FQGNSA. Trimming took off 2 bases at V and 2 bases at J, with 4 bases between the two ends. The CDR3 contains 12 residues. CDR3 in amino acids: CASSLSAYEQYF. The CDR3 DNA follows: TGTGCCAGCAGCTTATCCGCCTACGAGCAGTACTTC.

The chain joins TRBV9 to TRBJ1-3, with a possible D match to TRBD1 (5 bases). Germline assignment: CDR1 SGDLS and CDR2 YYNGEE. Trimming cost V 1 base and J 2 bases, with 10 bases left between them. The CDR3 runs 15 residues. The CDR3: CASSVFGGTGNTIYF. The CDR3 coding sequence is TGTGCCAGCAGCGTATTCGGGGGTACTGGAAACACCATATATTTT.

J is TRBJ2-6 and V is TRBV5-1; 8 nucleotides line up with TRBD2. Germline lookup yields CDR1 SGHRS and CDR2 YFSETQ. The length of the CDR3 is 16 residues. Unmatched junction bases numbered 2, after V lost 0 bases and J lost 3 bases. The CDR3 nucleotides read TGCGCCAGCAGCTTGGTAGCGGGAATTGGGGCCAACGTCCTGACTTTC. This codes for CASSLVAGIGANVLTF.

Only one count was recorded for this clone. The chain combines TRBV27 with TRBJ2-3, with 7 bases lining up with TRBD1. J gave up 4 bases and V 2 bases, and 0 bases lay outside the gene matches. Germline V lookup: CDR1 MNHEY, CDR2 SMNVEV (reference sequence). The CDR3 has 13 residues. CDR3 loop: CASSLDRADTQYF. CDR3 sequence (DNA): TGTGCCAGCAGTTTAGACAGGGCAGATACGCAGTATTTT.

The genes are TRBV11-3 and TRBJ2-1; a possible D gene is TRBD2 (5 bases). Germline V gene lookup returns CDR1 SGHNT and CDR2 YENEEA. V was shortened by 5 bases and J by 8 bases, with 10 bases between the two germline ends. This CDR3 has 12 residues. CDR3 protein: CASSPGWDEQFF. The CDR3 nucleotides are TGTGCCAGCAGCCCGGGATGGGATGAGCAGTTCTTC.

This clone was observed a single time. V gene TRBV11-2 combines with J gene TRBJ1-1; 11 bases fit TRBD1. The CDR3 loop spans 15 amino acids. From germline, CDR1 is SGHAT and CDR2 FQNNGV. V lost 3 bases and J lost 3; bases outside the gene matches: 3. CDR3 bases: TGTGCCAGCAGCTTCGGGACAGGGGGGGACACTGAAGCTTTCTTT. Amino acids: CASSFGTGGDTEAFF.